This T cell receptor (beta chain) was sequenced during a study of CD8+ T cells in alopecia areata. Study findings and constraints: Mice showed clearer TCR sharing than patients did, a gap that was possibly HLA-related.

The ends lost 6 bases at V and 7 bases at J; junction bases unmatched: 7. The CDR3 has 15 amino acids. Germline CDR1 SQVTM, CDR2 ANQGSEA. This clone has a handful of counts. Its antigen remains unknown. Once RNA had been extracted, it was reverse transcribed into cDNA to act as the sequencing template. The protocol was immunoSEQ multiplex PCR, while the TCRdb copy is restricted to in-frame clones and leaves out a portion. The data show around 120,000 clones, about 60% seen once. The receptor's source is a human donor in good health. V gene TRBV29-1 combines with J gene TRBJ2-1, with 15 positions matching TRBD2. Input material: CD4+ T cells sorted from blood. CDR3 sequence reads: CSVYGLAGGLNEQFF. CDR3 sequence (DNA): TGCAGCGTATACGGACTAGCGGGGGGGCTGAATGAGCAGTTCTTC.